The 5 T cell receptor beta chains given below trace back to one sample, sequenced in a study of OX40 agonist ivuxolimab in advanced cancers. The protocol was immunoSEQ multiplex PCR, while the TCRdb copy is restricted to in-frame clones and leaves out a portion. Here the sample spans approximately 110,000 clones, roughly 90% being singletons. Source: CD4+ or CD8+ T cells sorted from blood, taken in a trial of the OX40 agonist ivuxolimab. The receptor set was obtained from an adult with an advanced solid tumor such as melanoma, head and neck, liver or kidney cancer.

The genes are TRBV7-3 and TRBJ2-7; D is perhaps TRBD1 (5 bases). The ends were cut back, 2 bases at V and 6 bases at J, with 11 bases in the middle. The CDR3 runs to 13 residues. Germline values: CDR1 SGHTA, CDR2 FQGTGA. CDR3 residues: CASSLGALGEQYF. DNA of the CDR3: TGTGCCAGCAGCTTAGGGGCATTAGGCGAGCAGTACTTC.

CDR3 DNA sequence: TGTGCCAGCAGCGGGACAGGGGGGATGAGGACTGAAGCTTTCTTT. Its translation is CASSGTGGMRTEAFF. The chain joins TRBV2 to TRBJ1-1; 11 bases are a match to TRBD1. CDR1 SNHLY and CDR2 FYNNEI come from the germline V gene. This CDR3 is 15 amino acids long. The V and J ends lost 6 bases and 5 bases, in that order; junction bases with no gene match: 8.

The V call is TRBV7-3, the J call TRBJ2-2; no definite D call. Germline CDR1 reads SGHTA; CDR2 reads FQGTGA. The CDR3 is 13 amino acids. Deletions cut 1 base from V and 7 bases from J, with 7 bases between. The CDR3 nucleotides read TGTGCCAGCAGCTTAAAGCAAGGCGGGGAGCTGTTTTTT. Encoded protein: CASSLKQGGELFF.

V gene TRBV19 combines with J gene TRBJ2-1, with D possibly being TRBD2 (6 bases). Germline CDR1 and CDR2: LNHDA and SQIVND (reference sequence). V was pared by 3 bases and J by 0 bases, with 12 bases between. The CDR3 length is 16 residues. The CDR3 loop reads CASSIYRGSSYNEQFF. The DNA for the CDR3 is TGTGCCAGTAGTATCTATCGGGGGAGCTCCTACAATGAGCAGTTCTTC.

The chain is built from TRBV7-3 and TRBJ2-1, with a tentative D call TRBD2 (6 bases). The CDR3 extends over 14 amino acids. Trimming cost V 5 bases and J 6 bases, with 14 bases left between them. The germline V gene encodes CDR1 SGHTA and CDR2 FQGTGA. CDR3: CASSLGLATNEQFF. The CDR3 region has the DNA TGTGCCAGCAGCCTCGGGCTAGCGACCAATGAGCAGTTCTTC.